This T cell receptor beta chain was captured in a study of T cells in Graves' hyperthyroidism and ophthalmopathy (dated by TCRdb to about 2019). Regarding the research as a whole: Peripheral blood samples were taken at the time of initial diagnosis, prior to any treatment. According to the paper, TCR Vbeta CDR3 sequencing was carried out on roughly 130 peripheral blood samples, which came from 40 to 45 ophthalmopathy, 75 or so hyperthyroidism and approximately 17 progressor patients. Once sampling was done, hyperthyroidism patients were given methimazole at a starting dose of 30 mg daily, whereas ophthalmopathy patients were given high-dose intravenous methylprednisolone. To identify TCR V-J signatures that set the groups apart, the researchers used a discovery cohort of more than 95 patients, made up of roughly 40 with Graves' ophthalmopathy and 57 with stable Graves' hyperthyroidism. The 95 to 100 discovery patients were divided at random into training and test sets in a 7:3 ratio. The study also compared thyroid tissue and blood T-cell repertoires from about 6 Graves' hyperthyroidism patients. An independent validation cohort of around 19 hyperthyroidism patients and about 15 patients who later progressed to ophthalmopathy tested prospective prediction of ophthalmopathy.

In its sample, this clonotype was seen many times. Its antigen is unknown. It has no much larger one-base neighbor in the sample; base qualities were not kept. Results the study describes overall, beyond this receptor: Most expanded thyroid clonotypes (frequency above 0.001) were also detected in blood, suggesting blood repertoires may reflect thyroid immune responses. Sample size was not statistically predetermined, and blinding of investigators to group allocation was not performed. A 13 V-J signature model separated ophthalmopathy from stable hyperthyroidism, with just over 85% sensitivity and about 81% specificity in cross-validation and 80%/75% in testing. In validation, the model predicted progression to ophthalmopathy a median of approximately 6.3 months before onset, with approximately 70% sensitivity and about 72% specificity.

Ophthalmopathy patients had moderately to severely active disease, with a Clinical Activity Score of 3 or more, a NOSPECS grade of 4 or more, and a disease duration of less than 3 months. Exclusion was applied to patients with uncontrolled infections, other autoimmune diseases, pregnancy or lactation. Diagnoses were established on the basis of clinical symptoms, serum thyroxine and TRAb, thyroid ultrasound, and orbital computed tomography. Ficoll-Paque density gradient centrifugation was used to isolate PBMCs from about 10 ml of fresh peripheral blood. Total RNA was extracted using Trizol reagent, and RNA quality was assessed on an Agilent 2100 Bioanalyzer. Ends trimmed: V by 8 bases, J by 4 bases; bases unmatched to a gene: 6. CDR1 and CDR2, per the germline V gene, are SQVTM and ANQGSEA. From its cysteine to its phenylalanine, the CDR3 spans 12 amino acids. Only the CDR3 region is kept as DNA, spanning 36 bases read in frame from base 1.

Amplification of TCR beta CDR3 regions was carried out from RNA transcripts. For the first round of RT-PCR on the TCR CDR3, the HTBI primer set was used together with the Qiagen OneStep RT-PCR kit. A second multiplex PCR round built the libraries, followed by size selection and purification. The libraries were sequenced on an Illumina HiSeq2000 using paired-end 100 bp reads. In the paper's pipeline: SOAPnuke was used to process the raw data, throwing out any read that contained adapters or uncalled bases, had a mean Phred below 15, or lacked an exact constant-primer or identifier match. High-quality paired reads were merged using COPE v1.2.5, and each unique nucleotide sequence was defined as a clonotype. MiTCR v1.1 was used to align clonotypes to the IMGT TRBV, TRBD and TRBJ reference segments. Only V-J combinations with frequency above 0.0001, covering about 99% of repertoires, were analysed. The TCS score was defined as F50 (clonal expansion) divided by E x V (chaos), with BLOSUM62-based TCRdist calculated between CDR3 peptides within each V-J. Welch's t-statistics and random forest reduced roughly 500 V-J features to 13, which were used in a naive Bayes classifier (R e1071). TCRdb reprocessed the public reads (quality trimming at Q25 with fastp, clone calling with MiXCR) and kept in-frame beta chains. Identical CDR3 proteins give one entry, which carries the most common genes and DNA. Clone size and V and J calls follow TCRdb, not the original study. This sample comprises 200,000 to 300,000 distinct CDR3 sequences, around 17% of them detected only once. The top ten clones comprise under 35% of the sample.

The sample taken for sequencing was blood. The sequence joins TRBV29-1 to TRBJ2-7, and TRBD1 matches 9 of the central bases. The TCR was taken from a woman under 30 with Graves' ophthalmopathy. The nucleotide sequence reads TGCAGCACGGGACAGGGTGGGTACGAGCAGTACTTC. Translated, this is CSTGQGGYEQYF.